The 28 T cell receptor beta chains reported below all come from one sample, sequenced in a study of control samples from healthy donors and cancer patients. Profiling relied on immunoSEQ multiplex PCR, and the TCRdb table lists in-frame clones only, not all of them. The sample consists of 45,000 to 65,000 clones, about 90% of them appearing once. Specimen: PBMCs. The receptors derive from a man aged 50 to 59 with head and neck cancer.

Only one count was recorded for this clone. The V and J genes are TRBV3-1 (or the pseudogene TRBV3-2) and TRBJ2-6; D is uncertain. Trimming took off 6 bases at V and 2 bases at J, with 5 bases between the two ends. The CDR3 consists of 13 residues. CDR1 is LGHDT, CDR2 YNNKEL, per germline (reference sequence). As DNA, the CDR3 is TGTGCCAGCAGGGCTCCTGGGGCCAACGTCCTGACTTTC. This codes for CASRAPGANVLTF.

This chain links TRBV7-6 with TRBJ1-4; no reliable D call. Germline V CDR1 and CDR2: SGHVS, FNYEAQ. The V end was cut by 5 bases, the J end by 7 bases, with 17 bases between. The CDR3 contains 15 residues. This chain's CDR3 is CASSPLAGVVEKLFF. The CDR3 DNA reads as TGTGCCAGCAGCCCGCTCGCTGGGGTTGTTGAAAAACTGTTTTTT.

This clone was seen only a few times. This chain connects TRBV4-2 to TRBJ1-6; a weak D match, TRBD1 (5 bases). This CDR3 is built from 18 residues. Trimming stripped 1 base from V and 3 bases from J, with 16 bases between. CDR1 LGHNA and CDR2 YNFKEQ come from the germline V gene. The CDR3 nucleotides are TGTGCCAGCAGCCAAGTCAGTCGGGGGGGACTCTATAATTCACCCCTCCACTTT. Amino acids: CASSQVSRGGLYNSPLHF.

The V call is TRBV6-5, the J call TRBJ2-3; D gene unclear. The CDR3 sequence is 13 residues long. Per germline, CDR1 MNHEY and CDR2 SVGAGI. V dropped 6 bases and J dropped 1 base, with 8 bases sitting between them. Here the CDR3 DNA reads TGTGCCAGCAGACCGCCGGGCACAGATACGCAGTATTTT. It yields the protein CASRPPGTDTQYF.

The chain employs TRBV7-3 and TRBJ2-1; unclear D gene. Per the germline V gene, CDR1 is SGHTA and CDR2 is FQGTGA. The V gene lost 5 bases and the J gene lost 8 bases, with 16 bases spanning the gap. CDR3 length: 14 residues. In nucleotides, the CDR3 is TGTGCCAGCAGCCCTCTGCTAGAGACCGATGAGCAGTTCTTC. Its translation is CASSPLLETDEQFF.

A few counts support this clone. CDR3 coding DNA: TGTGCCAGCAGAGTCGTACTCCATAATTCACCCCTCCACTTT. Protein sequence: CASRVVLHNSPLHF. V usage is TRBV6-5 and J usage is TRBJ1-6; D is undetermined. Germline CDR1 reads MNHEY; CDR2 reads SVGAGI. The CDR3 covers 14 residues. V was trimmed by 6 bases and J by 5 bases, leaving 11 bases between them.

V gene TRBV3-1 (or the pseudogene TRBV3-2) combines with J gene TRBJ2-7; 11 bases are a match to TRBD1. Trimming removed 5 bases from V and 5 bases from J; junction bases left unmatched: 8. CDR1 and CDR2 (germline): LGHDT, YNNKEL (reference sequence). The CDR3 runs 15 residues. CDR3 residues: CASSVGQGDQDEQYF. The CDR3 DNA reads TGTGCCAGCAGCGTGGGACAGGGGGACCAGGACGAGCAGTACTTC.

The V call is TRBV6-6, the J call TRBJ2-5, with TRBD1 matching 9 bases. Germline CDR1 is MNHNY and CDR2 is SVGAGI (reference sequence). J was trimmed by 5 bases and V by 4 bases; bases with no gene match: 5. This CDR3 is built from 14 residues. CDR3 bases: TGTGCCAGCAGTTCGACAGGGGGAAGCGAGACCCAGTACTTC. Protein sequence: CASSSTGGSETQYF.

The chain joins TRBV28 to TRBJ1-2; D remains unclear. With 5 bases removed from V and 8 bases from J, the gap between germline ends came to 9 bases. The CDR3 length is 11 residues. Germline lookup yields CDR1 MDHEN and CDR2 SYDVKM. The CDR3 sequence: CASSAIGGYTF. CDR3 bases: TGTGCCAGCAGTGCAATCGGAGGCTACACCTTC.

The table lists this clone with a count of one. The chain joins TRBV28 to TRBJ2-1; a possible D gene is TRBD1 (6 bases). CDR1 and CDR2 (germline): MDHEN, SYDVKM. Trimming took off 8 bases at V and 8 bases at J, with 19 bases between the two ends. The CDR3 loop spans 14 amino acids. This CDR3 is CASHPRQEVYEQFF. DNA for the CDR3: TGTGCCAGCCACCCGCGACAGGAGGTGTATGAGCAGTTCTTC.

The V call is TRBV10-2, the J call TRBJ2-3; D possibly corresponds to TRBD1 (7 bases). This CDR3 comprises 12 residues. Germline V gene data show CDR1 as WSHSY and CDR2 as SAAADI. Deletions cut 3 bases from V and 11 bases from J, with 12 bases between. The CDR3 sequence is CASSEARGEQYF. CDR3 in DNA: TGCGCCAGCAGTGAAGCCAGGGGGGAGCAGTATTTT.

This clone was seen a few times. The chain is built from TRBV5-4 and TRBJ1-2; D uncertain. Germline lookup yields CDR1 SGHNT and CDR2 YYREEE (reference sequence). The CDR3 has 14 amino acids. V lost 4 bases to trimming and J lost 2 bases, with 12 bases between them. The CDR3 nucleotides are TGTGCCAGCAGCCTACCGACGGGGAACTATGGCTACACCTTC. The encoded protein is CASSLPTGNYGYTF.

The chain links TRBV21-1 to TRBJ1-4. TRBV21-1 is a pseudogene. The CDR3 contains 16 residues. CDR3 bases: TGTGCCAGCAGCAAAGGAGGGGGGCGGACCAGTGAAAAACTGTTTTTT. Its translation: CASSKGGGRTSEKLFF.

This chain links TRBV28 with TRBJ2-7; tentative D call: TRBD2 (7 bases). Trimming left V 6 bases short and J 0 bases short, with 18 bases between. The germline V gene encodes CDR1 MDHEN and CDR2 SYDVKM. This CDR3 is 16 amino acids long. CDR3 region: CASRGLVGGGSYEQYF. CDR3 nucleotide sequence: TGTGCCAGCAGGGGCCTTGTAGGGGGGGGCTCCTACGAGCAGTACTTC.

This clone was picked up one time. At one end, the junction sequence differs from germline, possibly due to a read error. V gene TRBV4-3 combines with J gene TRBJ2-7; 9 nucleotides match TRBD1. This CDR3 is 14 amino acids long. CDR1 LGHNA and CDR2 YSLEER come from the germline V gene. The CDR3 here is CTSSQDRGSGEQYF. The DNA of the CDR3 is TGCACCAGCAGCCAAGACAGGGGGTCCGGCGAGCAGTACTTC.

The V gene is TRBV10-3, the J gene TRBJ2-2; 8 positions match TRBD2. Germline CDR1 ENHRY, CDR2 SYGVKD. The V segment lost 9 bases and the J segment 7 bases; nucleotides outside the gene matches: 10. The CDR3 consists of 14 residues. This CDR3 reads CAMAGTSHSGELFF. The CDR3 DNA is TGTGCCATGGCGGGGACTAGTCACAGCGGGGAGCTGTTTTTT.

V gene TRBV7-6 combines with J gene TRBJ2-2; the D is unclear. This CDR3 is 16 amino acids long. Germline CDR1 is SGHVS and CDR2 is FNYEAQ. V dropped 2 bases and J dropped 0 bases, with 10 bases sitting between them. The CDR3 DNA reads as TGTGCCAGCAGCTTATGGCACAGCGCGAACACCGGGGAGCTGTTTTTT. Translated: CASSLWHSANTGELFF.

J is TRBJ2-7 and V is TRBV6-5; no clear D. The CDR3 sequence is 15 residues long. CDR1 MNHEY and CDR2 SVGAGI come from the germline V gene. Trimming stripped 6 bases from V and 1 base from J, with 16 bases between. CDR3 amino acids: CASRGLPTSSYEQYF. CDR3 sequence (DNA): TGTGCCAGCAGAGGGCTACCAACCTCTTCCTACGAGCAGTACTTC.

The chain links TRBV2 to TRBJ2-3, with D tentatively TRBD1 (6 bases). The CDR3 length is 16 residues. The germline V and J ends were trimmed by 2 bases and 3 bases, with 15 bases remaining between them. Germline V gives CDR1 SNHLY, CDR2 FYNNEI. CDR3 protein: CASSERGSLGTDTQYF. CDR3 sequence (DNA): TGTGCCAGCAGTGAAAGGGGGTCCCTAGGGACAGATACGCAGTATTTT.

The chain carries TRBV6-5 and TRBJ1-2; D possibly corresponds to TRBD1 (6 bases). Germline CDR1 MNHEY, CDR2 SVGAGI. The CDR3 is made up of 14 amino acids. Between the trimmed V and J ends, which lost 6 bases and 5 bases, there was a span of 16 bases. CDR3 coding DNA: TGTGCCAGCAGAAACGCGGCAGGGGTATATGGCTACACCTTC. Its protein is CASRNAAGVYGYTF.

This sequence joins TRBV4-2 and TRBJ2-2; 8 positions agree with TRBD2. In germline, CDR1 is LGHNA, CDR2 YNFKEQ. The J segment lost 6 bases and the V segment lost 4 bases, leaving 10 bases of the junction unmatched. The CDR3 length is 16 residues. This CDR3 reads CASSPRSGGGSGELFF. The CDR3 bases are TGTGCCAGCAGCCCCAGAAGCGGGGGTGGTTCCGGGGAGCTGTTTTTT.

This clone was counted a single time. The V gene is TRBV2, the J gene TRBJ1-4, with 9 positions matching TRBD1. Germline-derived CDR1 and CDR2 are SNHLY and FYNNEI. Trimming took 5 bases from V and 7 from J; bases not matched to a gene: 8. This CDR3 has 15 amino acids. CDR3 sequence reads: CASSPQTGGSEKLFF. DNA for the CDR3: TGTGCCAGCAGTCCCCAGACAGGGGGAAGTGAAAAACTGTTTTTT. The entire variable domain, with the rest obtained from reference TRBV2 and TRBJ1-4, is as follows: EPEVTQTPSHQVTQMGQEVILRCVPISNHLYFYWYRQILGQKVEFLVSFYNNEISEKSEIFDDQFSVERPDGSNFTLKIRSTKLEDSAMYFCASSPQTGGSEKLFFGSGTQLSVL.

This chain joins TRBV29-1 and TRBJ2-7; no clear D. V dropped 1 base and J dropped 4 bases, with 17 bases sitting between them. The CDR3 runs 15 residues. The germline V gene encodes CDR1 SQVTM and CDR2 ANQGSEA. The CDR3 DNA is TGCAGCGTTGAAGGGCTCGTTGGGAACGCTTACGAGCAGTACTTC. It is translated as CSVEGLVGNAYEQYF.

This CDR3 reads CASSVGYEQYF. Here the CDR3 DNA reads TGTGCCAGCAGTGTAGGGTACGAGCAGTACTTC. The chain combines TRBV2 with TRBJ2-7; no clear D gene. Trimming took off 4 bases at V and 4 bases at J, with 5 bases between the two ends. The CDR3 is 11 amino acids. The germline V gene encodes CDR1 SNHLY and CDR2 FYNNEI.

The chain joins TRBV24-1 to TRBJ2-1, with 7 bases lining up with TRBD1. The CDR3 consists of 13 residues. V lost 1 base to trimming and J lost 8 bases; unmatched junction nucleotides: 1. Per germline, CDR1 KGHDR and CDR2 SFDVKD. CDR3 sequence (DNA): TGTGCCACCAGTGATTTAGGGGGCCATGAGCAGTTCTTC. Translated: CATSDLGGHEQFF.

The sample holds one count of this clone. DNA for the CDR3: TGTGCCAGCAGCTCCCAACCCAGGGATACGCAGTATTTT. Amino acid sequence: CASSSQPRDTQYF. This chain links TRBV7-3 with TRBJ2-3; D is unresolved. The CDR3 runs to 13 residues. The germline gives CDR1 SGHTA, CDR2 FQGTGA. Trimming removed 4 bases at V and 6 bases at J, with 11 bases between.

J is TRBJ2-1 and V is TRBV28; the D gene is possibly TRBD2 (5 bases). This CDR3 comprises 16 residues. The V end lost 6 bases, the J end lost 0 bases, and 15 bases lay between the germline ends. In germline, CDR1 is MDHEN, CDR2 SYDVKM. CDR3 DNA sequence: TGTGCCAGCAGGACTACGACGGCAAGCTCCTACAATGAGCAGTTCTTC. Protein product: CASRTTTASSYNEQFF.

The chain is built from TRBV7-3 and TRBJ2-3; D is unclear. Germline CDR1 and CDR2: SGHTA and FQGTGA. The ends were cut back, 5 bases at V and 4 bases at J, with 16 bases in the middle. CDR3 length: 15 amino acids. As DNA, the CDR3 is TGTGCCAGCAGCCCAACATCCGGAGTCGCAGATACGCAGTATTTT. Its translation is CASSPTSGVADTQYF.